This T cell receptor (beta chain) is from a study of OX40 agonist ivuxolimab in advanced cancers. Study at large: Patients received intravenous ivuxolimab every 2 weeks at 0.01 to 10 mg/kg.

The CDR3 is made up of 16 amino acids. The germline V gene encodes CDR1 MNHEY and CDR2 SMNVEV (reference sequence). Trimming took 6 bases from V and 0 from J, leaving 12 bases between them. The repertoire was sequenced with immunoSEQ multiplex PCR; TCRdb's copy has only in-frame clones and lacks some. The table lists some 58,000 clones, around four fifths of them singletons, with about 3.7% in the top ten. The rearrangement links TRBV27 to TRBJ2-6, with a possible D match to TRBD1 (6 bases). Sequenced material: CD4+ or CD8+ T cells sorted from blood, taken in a trial of the OX40 agonist ivuxolimab. This receptor was taken from an adult with an advanced solid tumor such as melanoma, head and neck, liver or kidney cancer. DNA of the CDR3: TGTGCCAGCAGATTTCAGGGGTCCTCTGGGGCCAACGTCCTGACTTTC. Amino acids: CASRFQGSSGANVLTF.